These T cell receptor beta chains were read from a single sample in a study of blood T cell repertoires in COVID-19. TCRdb's table, derived via immunoSEQ multiplex PCR, lists solely in-frame clones and lacks some. The sample carries about 270,000 clones, approximately 89% recorded once. The sample was PBMCs or T cells enriched from blood (not recorded which). These receptor sequences come from a woman aged 35 to 49 with acute COVID-19. The CDR3 runs from the conserved cysteine through the conserved F or W. D genes are given only for firm matches. Where a row states a size, it is once, few, many or the class of an expanded clone; other rows omit it.

J gene	V gene	D gene	clone size	CDR3 protein	CDR3 DNA
TRBJ2-1	TRBV10-3	TRBD2	.	CAISESSTSGNEQFF	TGTGCCATCAGTGAGTCATCGACTAGCGGCAATGAGCAGTTCTTC
TRBJ1-5	TRBV4-1	TRBD1	.	CASSQDSPTGRLRNQPQHF	TGCGCCAGCAGCCAAGATTCCCCGACAGGGCGGTTGAGGAATCAGCCCCAGCATTTT
TRBJ1-2	TRBV4-1	TRBD1	few	CASSKGQFNYGYTF	TGCGCCAGCAGCAAGGGACAGTTCAACTATGGCTACACCTTC
TRBJ2-1	TRBV10-2	.	.	CASTHGGYNEQFF	TGCGCCAGCACTCACGGTGGTTACAATGAGCAGTTCTTC
TRBJ1-4	TRBV27	.	.	CASSPVRVNPEKLFF	TGTGCCAGCAGTCCCGTCAGGGTTAACCCTGAAAAACTGTTTTTT
TRBJ1-5	TRBV28	.	.	CASSPGRRGSGQPQHF	TGTGCCAGCAGTCCAGGCAGGAGAGGGAGTGGTCAGCCCCAGCATTTT
TRBJ1-1	TRBV28	TRBD1	.	CASSGGGNTEAFF	TGTGCCAGTTCAGGGGGAGGGAACACTGAAGCTTTCTTT
TRBJ1-1	TRBV12-3/TRBV12-4	.	.	CASSYYRTEAFF	TGTGCCAGCAGCTATTACAGAACTGAAGCTTTCTTT
TRBJ2-2	TRBV7-2	.	.	CASSAQGFPGELFF	TGTGCCAGCAGCGCCCAGGGGTTTCCCGGGGAGCTGTTTTTT
TRBJ1-1	TRBV2	TRBD1	.	CASSEQGEMTEAFF	TGTGCCAGCAGTGAACAGGGGGAGATGACTGAAGCTTTCTTT
TRBJ1-5	TRBV19	TRBD1	.	CASSIGQGGYQPQHF	TGTGCCAGTAGTATCGGACAGGGTGGGTATCAGCCCCAGCATTTT
TRBJ1-5	TRBV9	TRBD1	.	CASSVHQTGGQPQHF	TGTGCCAGCAGCGTACACCAGACAGGGGGTCAGCCCCAGCATTTT
TRBJ1-3	TRBV9	.	.	CASSTGQPLSGNTIYF	TGTGCCAGCAGCACCGGACAGCCTCTCTCTGGAAACACCATATATTTT
TRBJ1-1	TRBV5-1	TRBD1	.	CASSPGQGRTEAFF	TGCGCCAGCAGCCCGGGACAGGGGAGAACTGAAGCTTTCTTT
TRBJ1-2	TRBV5-1	.	.	CASSLEPLSYGYTF	TGCGCCAGCAGCTTGGAGCCCTTAAGCTATGGCTACACCTTC
TRBJ2-1	TRBV7-9	.	once	CASSPPVASYNEQFF	TGTGCCAGCAGCCCACCGGTAGCCTCCTACAATGAGCAGTTCTTC
TRBJ2-6	TRBV7-2	.	.	CASSEAGANVLTF	TGTGCCAGCTCGGAGGCTGGGGCCAACGTCCTGACTTTC
TRBJ1-4	TRBV5-1	.	.	CASSLIGGRLPKLFF	TGCGCCAGCAGCTTGATCGGGGGGCGCCTCCCAAAACTGTTTTTT
TRBJ2-6	TRBV28	.	.	CASSLASGANVLTF	TGTGCCAGCTCGTTGGCCTCTGGGGCCAACGTCCTGACTTTC
TRBJ2-1	TRBV27	TRBD1	.	CASSTLSGGHWDEQFF	TGTGCCAGCAGTACCTTATCAGGGGGCCATTGGGATGAGCAGTTCTTC
TRBJ2-1	TRBV25-1	.	.	CATNEGSSYNEQFF	TGTGCCACCAACGAAGGGAGCTCCTACAATGAGCAGTTCTTC
TRBJ1-1	TRBV29-1	.	.	CSVGGDTEAFF	TGCAGCGTGGGGGGGGACACTGAAGCTTTCTTT
TRBJ1-2	TRBV27	.	once	CASTPGGRDGYTF	TGTGCCAGCACCCCCGGAGGTCGGGATGGCTACACCTTC
TRBJ1-2	TRBV6-5	TRBD1	.	CATQDRGNYGYTF	TGTGCCACCCAGGACAGGGGAAACTATGGCTACACCTTC
TRBJ1-5	TRBV24-1	TRBD1	.	CATSDANQGAGQPQHF	TGTGCCACCAGTGATGCGAATCAGGGGGCTGGACAGCCCCAGCATTTT
TRBJ1-4	TRBV5-1	.	.	CASSPGRHPATNEKLFF	TGCGCCAGCAGCCCTGGGAGGCACCCTGCAACTAATGAAAAACTGTTTTTT
TRBJ1-3	TRBV28	.	.	CASSFTQGTGNTIYF	TGTGCCAGCAGTTTTACACAGGGTACTGGAAACACCATATATTTT
TRBJ2-3	TRBV12-3/TRBV12-4	.	.	CASSRTTDTQYF	TGTGCCAGCAGTAGAACAACAGATACGCAGTATTTT
TRBJ2-5	TRBV4-3	TRBD1	.	CASSQANRGRETQYF	TGCGCCAGCAGCCAAGCGAACAGGGGCCGAGAGACCCAGTACTTC
TRBJ1-4	TRBV25-1	TRBD1	few	CASSEYPTGGWTNEKLFF	TGTGCCAGCAGTGAATACCCGACAGGGGGATGGACTAATGAAAAACTGTTTTTT
TRBJ2-7	TRBV5-6	TRBD2	.	CASSSLAGGTYEQYF	TGTGCCAGCAGCTCCTTAGCGGGAGGGACCTACGAGCAGTACTTC
TRBJ1-2	TRBV2	.	.	CASRAQGYTF	TGTGCCAGCAGGGCCCAGGGCTACACCTTC
TRBJ1-1	TRBV19	.	.	CASSTLLAGNTEAFF	TGTGCCAGTAGTACCCTTTTGGCGGGGAACACTGAAGCTTTCTTT
TRBJ1-6	TRBV10-3	.	.	CAIADGSSYNSPLHF	TGTGCCATCGCTGATGGGAGCTCCTATAATTCACCCCTCCACTTT
TRBJ2-2	TRBV9	.	few	CATSGPGDTGELFF	TGTGCCACCTCGGGCCCGGGAGACACCGGGGAGCTGTTTTTT
TRBJ2-3	TRBV27	.	.	CASSLAAVSTDTQYF	TGTGCCAGCAGTTTAGCGGCCGTTAGCACAGATACGCAGTATTTT
TRBJ1-5	TRBV7-9	.	.	CASSFGQLNQPQHF	TGTGCCAGCAGCTTCGGACAGCTTAATCAGCCCCAGCATTTT
TRBJ1-1	TRBV19	.	.	CASSIVGQYMNTEAFF	TGTGCCAGTAGTATAGTCGGACAGTACATGAACACTGAAGCTTTCTTT
TRBJ2-5	TRBV4-1	.	.	CASSQDPEETQYF	TGCGCCAGCAGCCAAGACCCAGAAGAGACCCAGTACTTC
TRBJ1-6	TRBV2	.	.	CASSGGPGDTDDSPLHF	TGTGCCAGCAGTGGCGGTCCCGGGGACACAGATGACTCACCCCTCCACTTT
TRBJ2-6	TRBV12-3/TRBV12-4	.	.	CASSNYANVLTF	TGTGCCAGCAGTAATTATGCCAACGTCCTGACTTTC
TRBJ2-1	TRBV24-1	TRBD2	once	CATSSIGEGLHNEQFF	TGTGCCACCTCCTCTATTGGGGAGGGCCTCCACAATGAGCAGTTCTTC
TRBJ1-4	TRBV21-1	.	.	CASSAQGGGEKLFF	TGTGCCAGCAGCGCACAGGGGGGAGGCGAAAAACTGTTTTTT
TRBJ1-5	TRBV18	TRBD1	.	CASSLSRDRGSNQPQHF	TGTGCCAGCTCACTATCCCGGGACAGGGGAAGCAATCAGCCCCAGCATTTT
TRBJ2-1	TRBV4-2	TRBD2	.	CASSHPSGLAGGSHNEQFF	TGTGCCAGCAGCCACCCCTCGGGACTAGCGGGAGGTTCCCACAATGAGCAGTTCTTC
TRBJ1-3	TRBV15	.	.	CATSSTGTSGYGNTIYF	TGTGCCACCAGCAGTACGGGGACTAGTGGGTACGGAAACACCATATATTTT
TRBJ1-1	TRBV7-9	TRBD1	.	CASSFQGADTEAFF	TGTGCCAGCAGCTTCCAGGGGGCGGACACTGAAGCTTTCTTT
TRBJ2-1	TRBV25-1	TRBD1	.	CASAVKGRTGKNEQFF	TGTGCCAGCGCAGTGAAAGGGAGGACAGGGAAAAATGAGCAGTTCTTC
TRBJ1-5	TRBV19	.	.	CASSTPGLGTYQPQHF	TGTGCCAGTAGTACCCCGGGACTGGGTACCTATCAGCCCCAGCATTTT
TRBJ1-3	TRBV7-6	TRBD1	.	CASSVGQGNSGNTIYF	TGTGCCAGCAGCGTCGGACAGGGGAACTCTGGAAACACCATATATTTT
TRBJ2-7	TRBV10-2	.	.	CASSPTPPGDEQYF	TGCGCCAGCAGTCCGACCCCCCCGGGTGACGAGCAGTACTTC
TRBJ2-1	TRBV10-1	TRBD1	.	CASMGQATNKQFF	TGCGCCAGCATGGGACAGGCGACAAATAAGCAGTTCTTC
TRBJ1-4	TRBV3-1/TRBV3-2	.	.	CASSQGVGAAGEKLFF	TGTGCCAGCAGCCAAGGAGTTGGAGCGGCGGGGGAAAAACTGTTTTTT
TRBJ2-3	TRBV12-5	.	.	CASGPGDRTDTQYF	TGTGCTAGTGGTCCGGGAGACCGCACAGATACGCAGTATTTT